This T cell receptor (beta chain) was recorded in a study of blood T cells in healthy people across ages. Each donor supplied 8 to 10 milliliters of peripheral blood. The germline gives CDR1 SGHTA, CDR2 FQGNSA. CDR3 length equals 15 residues. Through a sample-barcoded 5' primer and a J-beta primer mix, a second PCR was run for about 6 to 12 cycles. TCRdb re-called the 5' RACE reads through MiXCR, storing one row per CDR3 protein. The sample has roughly 2 million distinct CDR3 sequences, about 50% seen once; the top ten hold approximately 2%. The TCR comes from a woman aged 40-49 years in good health. The sequenced material came from blood. The J gene is TRBJ2-7, the V gene TRBV7-2; TRBD1 matches 8 bases. The end of the DNA is better explained by TRBJ2-4, so the J call may be wrong. This CDR3 reads CASSSRGPVKNIQYF. The CDR3 bases are TGTGCCAGCAGCTCCAGGGGGCCCGTCAAAAACATTCAGTACTTC.